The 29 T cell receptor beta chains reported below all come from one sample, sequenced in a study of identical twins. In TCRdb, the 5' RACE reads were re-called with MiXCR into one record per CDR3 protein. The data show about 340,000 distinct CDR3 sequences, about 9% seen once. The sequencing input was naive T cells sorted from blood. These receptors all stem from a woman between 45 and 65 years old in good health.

CDR3: CAIATSGSFSDTQYF. DNA for the CDR3: TGTGCCATCGCTACTAGCGGGAGTTTTAGTGATACGCAGTATTTT. This sequence joins TRBV10-3 and TRBJ2-3; 11 bases fit TRBD2. V lost 8 bases and J lost 6; bases outside the gene matches: 10. Germline V gene sequence: CDR1 ENHRY, CDR2 SYGVKD. The CDR3 has 15 residues.

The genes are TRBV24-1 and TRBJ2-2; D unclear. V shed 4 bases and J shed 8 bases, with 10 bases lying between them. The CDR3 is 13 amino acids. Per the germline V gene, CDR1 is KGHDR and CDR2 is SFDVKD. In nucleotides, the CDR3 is TGTGCCACCAGTGAACAGCTTCGGGGGGAGCTGTTTTTT. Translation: CATSEQLRGELFF.

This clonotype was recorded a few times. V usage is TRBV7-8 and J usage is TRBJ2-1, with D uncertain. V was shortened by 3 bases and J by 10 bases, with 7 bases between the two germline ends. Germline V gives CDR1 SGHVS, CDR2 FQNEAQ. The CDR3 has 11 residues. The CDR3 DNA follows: TGTGCCAGCAGCTTGGAACTAGAGCAGTTCTTC. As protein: CASSLELEQFF. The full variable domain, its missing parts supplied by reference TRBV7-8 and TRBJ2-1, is GAGVSQSPRYKVAKRGQDVALRCDPISGHVSLFWYQQALGQGPEFLTYFQNEAQLDKSGLPSDRFFAERPEGSVSTLKIQRTQQEDSAVYLCASSLELEQFFGPGTRLTVL.

In DNA, the CDR3 is TGCGCCAGCAGCTGGACGGGCGAGGGCACTGAAGCTTTCTTT. This codes for CASSWTGEGTEAFF. The rearrangement joins TRBV5-1 to TRBJ1-1; D not certain. V lost 3 bases and J 4 bases, leaving 13 bases between the germline ends. The germline gives CDR1 SGHRS, CDR2 YFSETQ. The CDR3 has 14 amino acids.

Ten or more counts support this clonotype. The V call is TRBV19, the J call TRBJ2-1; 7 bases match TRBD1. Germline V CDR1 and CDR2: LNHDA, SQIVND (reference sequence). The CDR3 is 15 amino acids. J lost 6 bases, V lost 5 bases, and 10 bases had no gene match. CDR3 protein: CASSLPGQFINEQFF. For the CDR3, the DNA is TGTGCCAGTAGTCTCCCGGGACAGTTTATCAATGAGCAGTTCTTC.

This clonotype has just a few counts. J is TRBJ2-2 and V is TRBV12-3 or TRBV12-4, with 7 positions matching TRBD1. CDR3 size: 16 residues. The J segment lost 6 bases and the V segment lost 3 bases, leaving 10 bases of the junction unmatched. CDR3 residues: CASSLRQGRGPGELFF. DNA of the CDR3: TGTGCCAGCAGTTTGAGACAGGGACGTGGTCCCGGGGAGCTGTTTTTT.

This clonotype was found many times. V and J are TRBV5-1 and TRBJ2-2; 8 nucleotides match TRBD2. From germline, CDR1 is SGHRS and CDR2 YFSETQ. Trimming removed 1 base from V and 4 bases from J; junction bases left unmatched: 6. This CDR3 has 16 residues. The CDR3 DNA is TGCGCCAGCAGCTTGAAAACGGGAGGGATCACCGGGGAGCTGTTTTTT. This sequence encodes CASSLKTGGITGELFF.

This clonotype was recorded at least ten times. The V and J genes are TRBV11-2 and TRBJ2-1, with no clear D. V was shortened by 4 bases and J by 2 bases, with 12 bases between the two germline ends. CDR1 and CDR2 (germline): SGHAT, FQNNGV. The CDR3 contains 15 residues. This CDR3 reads CASSSLKGPYNEQFF. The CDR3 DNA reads TGTGCCAGCAGCTCTCTCAAAGGACCCTACAATGAGCAGTTCTTC.

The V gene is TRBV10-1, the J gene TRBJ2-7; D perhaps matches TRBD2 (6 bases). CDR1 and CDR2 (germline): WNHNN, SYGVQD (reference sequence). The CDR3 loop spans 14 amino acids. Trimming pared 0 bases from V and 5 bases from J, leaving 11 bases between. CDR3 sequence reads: CASSESPGEDEQYF. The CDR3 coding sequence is TGCGCCAGCAGTGAGTCCCCGGGAGAGGACGAGCAGTACTTC.

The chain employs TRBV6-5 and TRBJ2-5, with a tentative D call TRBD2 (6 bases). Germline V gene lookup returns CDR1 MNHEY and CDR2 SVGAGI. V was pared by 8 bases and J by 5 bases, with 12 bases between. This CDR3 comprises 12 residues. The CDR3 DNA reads TGTGCCAGCTTCGGCGGGATGGAGACCCAGTACTTC. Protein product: CASFGGMETQYF.

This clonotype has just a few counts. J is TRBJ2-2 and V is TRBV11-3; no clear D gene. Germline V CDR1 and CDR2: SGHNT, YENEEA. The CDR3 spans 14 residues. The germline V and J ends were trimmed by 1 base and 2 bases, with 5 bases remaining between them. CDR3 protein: CASSLVVNTGELFF. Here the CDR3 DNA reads TGTGCCAGCAGCTTAGTGGTTAACACCGGGGAGCTGTTTTTT.

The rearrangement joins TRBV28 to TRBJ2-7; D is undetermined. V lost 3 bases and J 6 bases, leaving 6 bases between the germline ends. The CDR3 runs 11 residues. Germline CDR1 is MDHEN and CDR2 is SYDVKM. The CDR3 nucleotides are TGTGCCAGCAGTTTCACGGGCGAGCAGTACTTC. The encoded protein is CASSFTGEQYF.

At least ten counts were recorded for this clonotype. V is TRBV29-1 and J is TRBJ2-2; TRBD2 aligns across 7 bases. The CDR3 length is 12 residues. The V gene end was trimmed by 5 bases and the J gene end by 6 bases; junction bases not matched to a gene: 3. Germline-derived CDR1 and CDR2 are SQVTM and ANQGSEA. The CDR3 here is CSVSSGPGELFF. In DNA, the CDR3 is TGCAGCGTTAGTAGCGGGCCCGGGGAGCTGTTTTTT.

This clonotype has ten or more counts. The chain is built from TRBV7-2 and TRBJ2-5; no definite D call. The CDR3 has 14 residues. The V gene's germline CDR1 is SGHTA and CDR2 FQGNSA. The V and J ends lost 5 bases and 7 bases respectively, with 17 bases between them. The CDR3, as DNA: TGTGCCAGCAGCAATCTAGGGCCGGTGGTGACCCAGTACTTC. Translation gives CASSNLGPVVTQYF.

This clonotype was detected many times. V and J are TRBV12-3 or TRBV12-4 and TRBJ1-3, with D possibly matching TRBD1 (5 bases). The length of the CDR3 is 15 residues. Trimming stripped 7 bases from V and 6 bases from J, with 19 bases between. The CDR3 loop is CASILAGGVANTIYF. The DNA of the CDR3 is TGTGCCAGCATTCTGGCTGGGGGGGTGGCAAACACCATATATTTT.

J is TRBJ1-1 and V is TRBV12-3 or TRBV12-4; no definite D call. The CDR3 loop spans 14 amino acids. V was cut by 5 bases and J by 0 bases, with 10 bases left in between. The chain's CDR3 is CASSPGRLNTEAFF. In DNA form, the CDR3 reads TGTGCCAGCAGTCCCGGCCGGCTGAACACTGAAGCTTTCTTT.

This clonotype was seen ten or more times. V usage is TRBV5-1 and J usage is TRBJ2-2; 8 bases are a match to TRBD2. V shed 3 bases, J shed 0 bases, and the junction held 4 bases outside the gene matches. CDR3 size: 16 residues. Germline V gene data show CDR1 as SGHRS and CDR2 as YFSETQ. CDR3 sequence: CASSSLAATNTGELFF. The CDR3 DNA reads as TGCGCCAGCAGCTCACTAGCGGCTACGAACACCGGGGAGCTGTTTTTT.

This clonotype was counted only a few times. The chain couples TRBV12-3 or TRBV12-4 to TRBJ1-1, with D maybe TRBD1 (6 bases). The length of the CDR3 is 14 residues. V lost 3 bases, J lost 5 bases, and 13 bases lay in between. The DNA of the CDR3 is TGTGCCAGCAGTTTGCGCAGGGGAAGGACTGAAGCTTTCTTT. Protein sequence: CASSLRRGRTEAFF.

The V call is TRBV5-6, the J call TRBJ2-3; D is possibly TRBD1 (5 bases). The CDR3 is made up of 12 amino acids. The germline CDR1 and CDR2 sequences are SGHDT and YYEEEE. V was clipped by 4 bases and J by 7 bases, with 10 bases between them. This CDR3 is CASSQGRNTQYF. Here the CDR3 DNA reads TGTGCCAGCAGCCAGGGTCGGAATACGCAGTATTTT.

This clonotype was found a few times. The CDR3 is CASSLGWAGQFF. CDR3 bases: TGTGCCAGCAGCTTAGGATGGGCGGGCCAGTTCTTC. This chain connects TRBV7-9 to TRBJ2-1, with D possibly TRBD2 on 5 matching bases. The CDR3 covers 12 residues. Germline V gene sequence: CDR1 SEHNR, CDR2 FQNEAQ (reference sequence). The V and J ends lost 1 base and 13 bases respectively, with 11 bases between them.

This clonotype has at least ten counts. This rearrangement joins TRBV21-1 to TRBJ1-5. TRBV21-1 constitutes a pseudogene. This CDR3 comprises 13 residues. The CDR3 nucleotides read TGTGCCAGCAGCCCATTGAACAATCAGCCCCAGCATTTT. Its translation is CASSPLNNQPQHF.

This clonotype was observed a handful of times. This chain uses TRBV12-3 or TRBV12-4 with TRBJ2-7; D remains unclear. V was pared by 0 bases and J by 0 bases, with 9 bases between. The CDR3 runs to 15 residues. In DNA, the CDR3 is TGTGCCAGCAGTTTAGCCCTCCGGAGCTCCTACGAGCAGTACTTC. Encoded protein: CASSLALRSSYEQYF.

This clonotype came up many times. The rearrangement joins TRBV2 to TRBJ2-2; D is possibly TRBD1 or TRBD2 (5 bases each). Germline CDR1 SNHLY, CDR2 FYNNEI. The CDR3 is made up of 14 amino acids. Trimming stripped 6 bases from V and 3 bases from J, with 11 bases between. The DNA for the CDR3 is TGTGCCAGCAGGGGGCAGAGGGACACCGGGGAGCTGTTTTTT. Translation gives CASRGQRDTGELFF.

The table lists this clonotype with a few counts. The CDR3 bases are TGCGCCAGCAGCCAAGACTTGGGCAGGGGGTACACTGAAGCTTTCTTT. This sequence encodes CASSQDLGRGYTEAFF. J is TRBJ1-1 and V is TRBV4-1, with TRBD1 matching over 7 bases. Germline V lookup: CDR1 MGHRA, CDR2 YSYEKL. Trimming took 0 bases from V and 3 from J; bases not matched to a gene: 7. The CDR3 extends over 16 amino acids.

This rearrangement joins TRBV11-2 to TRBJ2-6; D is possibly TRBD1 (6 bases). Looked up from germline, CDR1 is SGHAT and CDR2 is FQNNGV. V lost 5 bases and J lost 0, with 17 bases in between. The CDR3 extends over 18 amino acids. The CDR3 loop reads CASSPWGRPTSGANVLTF. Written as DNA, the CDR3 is TGTGCCAGCAGCCCGTGGGGGCGTCCCACCTCTGGGGCCAACGTCCTGACTTTC.

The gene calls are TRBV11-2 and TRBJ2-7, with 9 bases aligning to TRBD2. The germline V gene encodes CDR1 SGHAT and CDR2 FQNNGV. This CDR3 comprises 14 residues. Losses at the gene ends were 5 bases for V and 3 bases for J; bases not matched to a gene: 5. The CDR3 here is CASSVGLAFYEQYF. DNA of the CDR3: TGTGCCAGCAGCGTGGGACTAGCCTTCTACGAGCAGTACTTC.

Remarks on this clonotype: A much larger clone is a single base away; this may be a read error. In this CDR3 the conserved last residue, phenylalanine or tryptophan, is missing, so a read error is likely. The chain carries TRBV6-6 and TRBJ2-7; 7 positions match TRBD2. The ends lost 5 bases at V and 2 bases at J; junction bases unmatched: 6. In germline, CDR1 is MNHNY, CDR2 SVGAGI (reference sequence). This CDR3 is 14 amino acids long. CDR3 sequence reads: CASSKLAETYEQYS. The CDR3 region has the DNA TGTGCCAGCAGTAAGCTAGCGGAGACCTACGAGCAGTACTCC.

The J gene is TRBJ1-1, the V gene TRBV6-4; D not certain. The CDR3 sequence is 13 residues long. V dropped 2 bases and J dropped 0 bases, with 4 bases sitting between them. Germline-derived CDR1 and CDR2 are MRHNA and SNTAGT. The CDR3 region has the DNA TGTGCCAGCAGTGACCGGATGAACACTGAAGCTTTCTTT. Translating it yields CASSDRMNTEAFF.

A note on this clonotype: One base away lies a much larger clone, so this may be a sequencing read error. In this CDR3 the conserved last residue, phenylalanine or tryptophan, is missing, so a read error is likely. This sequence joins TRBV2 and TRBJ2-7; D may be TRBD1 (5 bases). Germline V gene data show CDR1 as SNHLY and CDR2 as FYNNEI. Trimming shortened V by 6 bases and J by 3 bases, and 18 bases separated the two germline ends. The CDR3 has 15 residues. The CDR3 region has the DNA TGTGCCAGCAGGGGTCCCCTGGACAACTACTACGAGCAGTACGCC. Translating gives CASRGPLDNYYEQYA.